These 29 T cell receptor beta chains originate from one sample sequenced in a study of OX40 agonist ivuxolimab in advanced cancers. Libraries were constructed by the immunoSEQ multiplex PCR assay. TCRdb re-hosts the immuneACCESS table, in-frame sequences only. Its copies lack some clones; in the studies checked, an unresolved V gene accounts for under half of them, and the cause for the rest is not known. The sample contains about 93,000 clones, 92% of them found a single time. Clones ranked in the top ten supply roughly 0.53% of the sample. Sequencing used CD4+ or CD8+ T cells sorted from blood, obtained in a trial of the OX40 agonist ivuxolimab. These receptors were collected from an adult with an advanced solid tumor such as melanoma, head and neck, liver or kidney cancer.

This clone has only one observation. J is TRBJ2-1 and V is TRBV11-3; D perhaps matches TRBD1 (7 bases). There are 17 residues in the CDR3. Germline V CDR1 and CDR2: SGHNT, YENEEA. Between the trimmed V and J ends, which lost 0 bases and 0 bases, there was a span of 12 bases. CDR3 sequence reads: CASSLEPGGSSYNEQFF. DNA of the CDR3: TGTGCCAGCAGCTTAGAACCAGGGGGGAGCTCCTACAATGAGCAGTTCTTC.

The J gene is TRBJ1-4, the V gene TRBV7-6; no clear D gene. V was pared by 1 base and J by 0 bases, with 6 bases between. The germline V gene encodes CDR1 SGHVS and CDR2 FNYEAQ. CDR3 length: 15 residues. CDR3 DNA sequence: TGTGCCAGCAGCTTAGGCACCGCAACTAATGAAAAACTGTTTTTT. Amino acid sequence: CASSLGTATNEKLFF.

The V gene is TRBV5-1, the J gene TRBJ2-3; D is undetermined. V was trimmed by 4 bases and J by 1 base, leaving 10 bases between them. The CDR3 consists of 14 residues. The germline V gene has CDR1 SGHRS and CDR2 YFSETQ. This CDR3 is CASSPGPGTDTQYF. The CDR3 DNA reads TGCGCCAGCAGCCCCGGACCTGGCACAGATACGCAGTATTTT.

The chain combines TRBV7-6 with TRBJ2-5, with unresolved D. CDR3 length equals 15 residues. V dropped 1 base and J dropped 4 bases, with 13 bases sitting between them. The germline CDR1 and CDR2 sequences are SGHVS and FNYEAQ. The CDR3 spells CASSLVIGVGETQYF. CDR3 nucleotides: TGTGCCAGCAGCTTAGTCATAGGCGTAGGAGAGACCCAGTACTTC.

This chain links TRBV6-5 with TRBJ2-7; either TRBD1 or TRBD2 may fit D (5 bases each). Trimming left V 0 bases short and J 2 bases short, with 11 bases between. The CDR3 sequence is 15 residues long. The germline CDR1 and CDR2 sequences are MNHEY and SVGAGI. As DNA, the CDR3 is TGTGCCAGCAGTTACTCCAGCCGGGGCACCTACGAGCAGTACTTC. Translation: CASSYSSRGTYEQYF.

This clone was counted between two and nine times. The CDR3 bases are TGTGCCAGCAGTTACTCCTACAGGACGGACACTGAAGCTTTCTTT. This sequence encodes CASSYSYRTDTEAFF. The rearrangement uses TRBV6-5 and TRBJ1-1; a weak D match, TRBD1 (5 bases). V was clipped by 0 bases and J by 3 bases, with 11 bases between them. There are 15 residues in the CDR3. The germline V gene has CDR1 MNHEY and CDR2 SVGAGI.

The chain combines TRBV11-2 with TRBJ2-5, with D tentatively TRBD2 (5 bases). In germline, CDR1 is SGHAT, CDR2 FQNNGV. This CDR3 has 13 residues. V was pared by 3 bases and J by 4 bases, with 9 bases between. CDR3: CASSFSSGETQYF. DNA for the CDR3: TGTGCCAGCAGCTTTTCGAGCGGAGAGACCCAGTACTTC.

This clone showed up just a few times. The rearrangement joins TRBV14 to TRBJ1-2, with D uncertain. With 6 bases removed from V and 4 bases from J, the gap between germline ends came to 12 bases. There are 13 residues in the CDR3. CDR1 is SGHDN and CDR2 is FVKESK in the germline V gene. CDR3 residues: CASSPDYSYGYTF. The CDR3 DNA reads as TGTGCCAGCAGTCCCGACTACTCCTATGGCTACACCTTC.

The genes are TRBV5-1 and TRBJ2-7, with D perhaps TRBD1 (6 bases). Trimming shortened V by 0 bases and J by 3 bases, and 10 bases separated the two germline ends. This CDR3 has 14 residues. Germline V gene sequence: CDR1 SGHRS, CDR2 YFSETQ. In DNA form, the CDR3 reads TGCGCCAGCAGCTTGGCGGACAGAAACTACGAGCAGTACTTC. Protein product: CASSLADRNYEQYF.

This clone was seen a few times. The J gene is TRBJ1-1, the V gene TRBV27; D remains ambiguous. The ends were cut back, 0 bases at V and 1 base at J, with 12 bases in the middle. CDR3 size: 16 residues. CDR1 is MNHEY and CDR2 is SMNVEV in the germline V gene (reference sequence). The CDR3 DNA reads as TGTGCCAGCAGTTTATCGTCTTGGCGGTCGAACACTGAAGCTTTCTTT. This codes for CASSLSSWRSNTEAFF.

V usage is TRBV5-5 and J usage is TRBJ2-5; D gene unclear. Germline V gives CDR1 SGHKS, CDR2 YYEKEE (reference sequence). Trimming took 1 base from V and 0 from J, leaving 7 bases between them. This CDR3 has 14 amino acids. The CDR3 spells CASSLLQNQETQYF. DNA of the CDR3: TGTGCCAGCAGCTTGCTACAGAACCAAGAGACCCAGTACTTC.

V is TRBV6-5 and J is TRBJ1-6; D is possibly TRBD1 (5 bases). The V end lost 4 bases, the J end lost 7 bases, and 8 bases lay between the germline ends. Germline CDR1 MNHEY, CDR2 SVGAGI. The CDR3 loop spans 13 amino acids. This chain's CDR3 is CASSSGWNSPLHF. The CDR3 nucleotides are TGTGCCAGCAGTTCAGGGTGGAATTCACCCCTCCACTTT.

This clone has just one count. V gene TRBV6-6 combines with J gene TRBJ1-1; 7 bases line up with TRBD1. The V segment lost 8 bases and the J segment 7 bases; nucleotides outside the gene matches: 7. The CDR3 runs to 12 residues. Germline CDR1 and CDR2: MNHNY and SVGAGI (reference sequence). DNA of the CDR3: TGTGCCAGCGGAAACAGGGGCAATGAAGCTTTCTTT. Translated, it gives CASGNRGNEAFF.

This chain connects TRBV29-1 to TRBJ2-3; tentatively, D is TRBD1 or TRBD2 (5 bases each). Trimming pared 4 bases from V and 3 bases from J, leaving 11 bases between. Germline values: CDR1 SQVTM, CDR2 ANQGSEA. This CDR3 is built from 13 residues. Here the CDR3 reads CSVGRSGTDTQYF. CDR3 DNA sequence: TGCAGCGTTGGGAGGTCAGGGACAGATACGCAGTATTTT.

The chain uses TRBV6-5 and TRBJ1-2; D is undetermined. Trimming removed 7 bases at V and 5 bases at J, with 8 bases between. CDR3 length: 11 amino acids. Germline assignment: CDR1 MNHEY and CDR2 SVGAGI. CDR3 DNA sequence: TGTGCCAGCAACCGGCTTTATGGCTACACCTTC. This encodes CASNRLYGYTF.

This clone appeared a single time. The chain uses TRBV7-6 and TRBJ2-7, with 7 bases identical to TRBD2. Unmatched junction bases numbered 2, after V lost 4 bases and J lost 2 bases. Germline V gives CDR1 SGHVS, CDR2 FNYEAQ. This CDR3 has 13 residues. The CDR3 DNA reads TGTGCCAGCAGCTCGCGGGGGACCTACGAGCAGTACTTC. This encodes CASSSRGTYEQYF.

The chain carries TRBV11-2 and TRBJ2-7; D is ambiguous. V was shortened by 1 base and J by 6 bases, with 22 bases between the two germline ends. Germline CDR1 reads SGHAT; CDR2 reads FQNNGV. The CDR3 extends over 17 amino acids. The CDR3 loop is CASSLVPTGYPTGEQYF. Written as DNA, the CDR3 is TGTGCCAGCAGCTTAGTCCCTACCGGCTATCCAACCGGCGAGCAGTACTTC.

This clone was observed a single time. This chain connects TRBV7-6 to TRBJ2-1; TRBD2 matches 7 bases. Germline CDR1 reads SGHVS; CDR2 reads FNYEAQ. V lost 1 base to trimming and J lost 4 bases; unmatched junction nucleotides: 13. CDR3 length equals 18 residues. This CDR3 is CASSLGSAAGVEYNEQFF. DNA for the CDR3: TGTGCCAGCAGCTTAGGGTCCGCCGCGGGGGTCGAGTACAATGAGCAGTTCTTC. Based on the CDR3 plus reference TRBV7-6 and TRBJ2-1, the full variable domain is GAGVSQSPRYKVTKRGQDVALRCDPISGHVSLYWYRQALGQGPEFLTYFNYEAQQDKSGLPNDRFSAERPEGSISTLTIQRTEQRDSAMYRCASSLGSAAGVEYNEQFFGPGTRLTVL.

The rearrangement joins TRBV5-4 to TRBJ1-2, with a weak D call TRBD1 (5 bases). The length of the CDR3 is 16 residues. Trimming shortened V by 0 bases and J by 2 bases, and 14 bases separated the two germline ends. Germline V CDR1 and CDR2: SGHNT, YYREEE (reference sequence). The CDR3, as DNA: TGTGCCAGCAGCTTGGAAGGCCGGGGACCGAACTATGGCTACACCTTC. Translating gives CASSLEGRGPNYGYTF.

CDR3 region: CASSPGTGVNTEAFF. The CDR3 coding sequence is TGTGCCAGCTCACCAGGGACAGGGGTGAACACTGAAGCTTTCTTT. The chain is built from TRBV18 and TRBJ1-1, with 10 bases aligning to TRBD1. Trimming took 2 bases from V and 0 from J; bases not matched to a gene: 0. Germline loops: CDR1 KGHSH, CDR2 LQKENI. The CDR3 loop spans 15 amino acids.

About this clone: In the same sample, other DNA sequences code for this CDR3. The CDR3 nucleotides are TGCGCCAGCAGCCCAGGGACAGGGTACAATGAGCAGTTCTTC. As protein: CASSPGTGYNEQFF. The chain recombines TRBV5-1 with TRBJ2-1; 9 nucleotides match TRBD1. The CDR3 contains 14 residues. The junction had 3 bases not matched to a gene; V was cut back by 4 bases and J by 4 bases. Looked up from germline, CDR1 is SGHRS and CDR2 is YFSETQ.

The chain links TRBV27 to TRBJ1-5, with D hard to call. Germline assignment: CDR1 MNHEY and CDR2 SMNVEV (reference sequence). V lost 3 bases and J 3 bases, leaving 12 bases between the germline ends. This CDR3 contains 15 residues. CDR3 protein: CASSFLADLNQPQHF. The CDR3 region has the DNA TGTGCCAGCAGTTTTTTGGCGGACCTCAATCAGCCCCAGCATTTT.

This clone was detected only once. The gene calls are TRBV18 and TRBJ2-5, with 7 bases matching TRBD2. V shed 1 base and J 3 bases; nucleotides not matched to a gene: 5. Germline V gene sequence: CDR1 KGHSH, CDR2 LQKENI. The CDR3 has 15 residues. The CDR3 is CASSPLRSGEETQYF. CDR3 DNA: TGTGCCAGCTCACCACTACGGAGCGGGGAAGAGACCCAGTACTTC.

This clone was recorded once. The genes are TRBV7-6 and TRBJ2-5; TRBD1 is a possible D gene (5 bases). The germline gives CDR1 SGHVS, CDR2 FNYEAQ. The CDR3 runs to 15 residues. V shed 1 base and J shed 4 bases, with 13 bases lying between them. CDR3: CASSLVVGVGETQYF. For the CDR3, the DNA is TGTGCCAGCAGCTTAGTAGTAGGGGTAGGAGAGACCCAGTACTTC.

In its sample, this clone was seen once. The genes are TRBV7-9 and TRBJ2-7; D unresolved. CDR3 length equals 14 residues. V lost 1 base, J lost 4 bases, and 11 bases lay in between. Germline CDR1 reads SEHNR; CDR2 reads FQNEAQ (reference sequence). The CDR3 sequence is CASSLGTGPYEQYF. The CDR3 DNA reads TGTGCCAGCAGCTTAGGCACGGGCCCTTACGAGCAGTACTTC.

The chain uses TRBV15 and TRBJ1-1; unclear D gene. The germline gives CDR1 LNHNV, CDR2 YYDKDF (reference sequence). The CDR3 runs to 13 residues. V lost 4 bases to trimming and J lost 1 base, with 7 bases between them. CDR3 sequence: CATSTTGNTEAFF. In DNA, the CDR3 is TGTGCCACCAGCACCACGGGGAACACTGAAGCTTTCTTT.

As to this clone: Other nucleotide sequences in the sample specify the same CDR3. This chain connects TRBV5-8 to TRBJ1-5; D is unresolved. CDR1 SGHTS and CDR2 YDEGEE come from the germline V gene. The ends were cut back, 0 bases at V and 1 base at J, with 2 bases in the middle. This CDR3 contains 13 residues. For the CDR3, the DNA is TGTGCCAGCAGCTTGGACAGCAATCAGCCCCAGCATTTT. Translated: CASSLDSNQPQHF.

This clone was counted a single time. The V gene is TRBV6-1, the J gene TRBJ2-7; possibly TRBD1 for D (6 bases). Germline CDR1 MNHNS, CDR2 SASEGT. The ends were cut back, 0 bases at V and 4 bases at J, with 13 bases in the middle. The CDR3 has 15 residues. CDR3 in DNA: TGTGCCAGCAGTGAAGCGGGGCAGGGGAAATACGAGCAGTACTTC. Its translation is CASSEAGQGKYEQYF.

The chain uses TRBV18 and TRBJ1-5, with D possibly TRBD1 on 6 matching bases. The V and J ends lost 5 bases and 4 bases respectively, with 15 bases between them. Germline V lookup: CDR1 KGHSH, CDR2 LQKENI. The CDR3 length is 15 residues. The CDR3 DNA follows: TGTGCCAGCTCAACCGAGACAGGCGGGAATCAGCCCCAGCATTTT. As protein: CASSTETGGNQPQHF.